The 18 T cell receptor beta chains presented below share a single source sample, sequenced in a study of T cell responses to AZD1222 COVID-19 vaccine. Profiled with immunoSEQ multiplex PCR; TCRdb holds only in-frame clones, not every one. The sample shows about 150,000 clones, 90% to 95% of them seen only once. This specimen was peripheral blood, taken 28 days after the second AZD1222 dose. Receptor source: an adult who received the AZD1222 COVID-19 vaccine.

The chain recombines TRBV7-8 with TRBJ2-2, with a tentative D call TRBD1 (6 bases). Per the germline V gene, CDR1 is SGHVS and CDR2 is FQNEAQ. The V gene lost 1 base and the J gene lost 1 base, with 7 bases spanning the gap. The CDR3 sequence is 15 residues long. CDR3 amino acids: CASSLGGLNTGELFF. CDR3 bases: TGTGCCAGCAGCTTAGGGGGGCTGAACACCGGGGAGCTGTTTTTT.

The chain joins TRBV5-4 to TRBJ1-1; 9 positions match TRBD1. CDR1 and CDR2 from the germline V gene are SGHNT and YYREEE (reference sequence). Trimming at V came to 1 base and at J to 4 bases, leaving 14 bases not matched to a gene. This CDR3 is 18 amino acids long. This CDR3 reads CASSLRPGTGRLGTEAFF. The CDR3, as DNA: TGTGCCAGCAGCTTGAGGCCCGGGACAGGGCGGTTAGGCACTGAAGCTTTCTTT.

The V call is TRBV7-6, the J call TRBJ2-1, with 8 bases that match TRBD2. This CDR3 spans 22 amino acids. Germline loops: CDR1 SGHVS, CDR2 FNYEAQ. V dropped 5 bases and J dropped 9; count of bases not matched to a gene: 33. This CDR3 reads CASSAERGPRPHPGDSTVEQFF. DNA of the CDR3: TGTGCCAGCAGCGCCGAGCGGGGGCCCCGCCCACACCCGGGGGACTCAACAGTTGAGCAGTTCTTC.

A single count supports this clone. CDR3 sequence: CASSLSGGGYNEQFF. CDR3 in DNA: TGTGCCAGCAGCTTATCGGGCGGGGGTTACAATGAGCAGTTCTTC. This chain connects TRBV7-2 to TRBJ2-1, with 7 bases aligning to TRBD2. With 2 bases clipped from V and 4 bases from J, the junction kept 5 bases outside the gene matches. The CDR3 has 15 residues. Germline loops: CDR1 SGHTA, CDR2 FQGNSA.

The J gene is TRBJ2-2, the V gene TRBV6-5; 8 nucleotides line up with TRBD1. CDR1 is MNHEY and CDR2 is SVGAGI in the germline V gene. The CDR3 is 15 amino acids. V lost 6 bases to trimming and J lost 2 bases; unmatched junction nucleotides: 5. CDR3 protein: CASRPGQVNTGELFF. Written as DNA, the CDR3 is TGTGCCAGCAGGCCGGGACAGGTTAACACCGGGGAGCTGTTTTTT.

This chain connects TRBV5-1 to TRBJ2-3; 12 bases fit TRBD2. The CDR3 is 16 residues long. Per germline, CDR1 SGHRS and CDR2 YFSETQ. Trimming removed 4 bases from V and 0 bases from J; junction bases left unmatched: 3. Here the CDR3 reads CASSRGTSGSTDTQYF. The CDR3 region has the DNA TGCGCCAGCAGCCGTGGGACTAGCGGGAGCACAGATACGCAGTATTTT.

CDR3 sequence reads: CASSPPGTENQWAQHF. DNA for the CDR3: TGTGCCAGTAGCCCCCCGGGGACAGAGAATCAGTGGGCCCAGCATTTT. The chain employs TRBV19 and TRBJ1-5; the match to TRBD1 covers 7 bases. Germline CDR1 is LNHDA and CDR2 is SQIVND (reference sequence). This CDR3 has 16 amino acids. After removal of 6 bases from V and 11 bases from J, the junction contained 19 bases not matched to a gene. The full variable domain, rest sourced from reference TRBV19 and TRBJ1-5, is DGGITQSPKYLFRKEGQNVTLSCEQNLNHDAMYWYRQDPGQGLRLIYYSQIVNDFQKGDIAEGYSVSREKKESFPLTVTSAQKNPTAFYLCASSPPGTENQWAQHFGDGTRLSIL.

J is TRBJ1-6 and V is TRBV7-3, with D unresolved. Trimming took 4 bases from V and 0 from J, leaving 1 base between them. Germline loops: CDR1 SGHTA, CDR2 FQGTGA. There are 13 residues in the CDR3. CDR3 loop: CASSYSYNSPLHF. DNA for the CDR3: TGTGCCAGCAGCTACTCCTATAATTCACCCCTCCACTTT.

Notes on this clone: This CDR3 is also generated by other DNA sequences in the sample. V gene TRBV12-3 or TRBV12-4 combines with J gene TRBJ1-2; D ambiguous. The V end lost 6 bases, the J end lost 4 bases, and 9 bases lay between the germline ends. The CDR3 spans 12 residues. The CDR3 sequence: CASSFSGYGYTF. CDR3 in DNA: TGTGCCAGCAGCTTCAGCGGCTATGGCTACACCTTC.

The J gene is TRBJ2-3, the V gene TRBV25-1, with D perhaps TRBD2 (6 bases). CDR1 and CDR2 (germline): MGHDK, SYGVNS. V dropped 4 bases and J dropped 5 bases, with 16 bases sitting between them. The CDR3 contains 15 residues. CDR3 sequence (DNA): TGTGCCAGCAGTGCGCCGGGACTTTTTGGAGATACGCAGTATTTT. The encoded protein is CASSAPGLFGDTQYF. The entire variable domain, with the rest obtained from reference TRBV25-1 and TRBJ2-3, is as follows: EADIYQTPRYLVIGTGKKITLECSQTMGHDKMYWYQQDPGMELHLIHYSYGVNSTEKGDLSSESTVSRIRTEHFPLTLESARPSHTSQYLCASSAPGLFGDTQYFGPGTRLTVL.

CDR3 nucleotide sequence: TGTGCCAGCAGCTCTTCGTTGGGCTATGGCTACACCTTC. This gives the protein CASSSSLGYGYTF. The chain couples TRBV13 to TRBJ1-2; D gene ambiguous. V lost 4 bases to trimming and J lost 4 bases, with 10 bases between them. The germline V gene has CDR1 PRHDT and CDR2 FYEKMQ (reference sequence). The CDR3 loop spans 13 amino acids.

This clone was picked up one time. The rearrangement links TRBV5-1 to TRBJ1-1; D may be TRBD1 (5 bases). V was pared by 4 bases and J by 6 bases, with 16 bases between. Per germline, CDR1 SGHRS and CDR2 YFSETQ. This CDR3 spans 14 amino acids. For the CDR3, the DNA is TGCGCCAGCAGCGACGACAGAATGTCTGCTGAAGCTTTCTTT. Its translation: CASSDDRMSAEAFF.

V gene TRBV5-1 combines with J gene TRBJ2-2; D ambiguous. CDR3 length equals 13 residues. Germline CDR1 and CDR2: SGHRS and YFSETQ. V dropped 1 base and J dropped 3 bases, with 4 bases sitting between them. CDR3 loop: CASSLSDTGELFF. CDR3 sequence (DNA): TGCGCCAGCAGCTTGTCGGACACCGGGGAGCTGTTTTTT. Full variable domain (missing parts from reference TRBV5-1 and TRBJ2-2): KAGVTQTPRYLIKTRGQQVTLSCSPISGHRSVSWYQQTPGQGLQFLFEYFSETQRNKGNFPGRFSGRQFSNSRSEMNVSTLELGDSALYLCASSLSDTGELFFGEGSRLTVL.

The rearrangement uses TRBV27 and TRBJ1-6, with TRBD1 as a possible D gene (5 bases). The CDR3 is 16 residues long. V lost 5 bases to trimming and J lost 0 bases, with 11 bases between them. Germline V gene data show CDR1 as MNHEY and CDR2 as SMNVEV (reference sequence). The CDR3 nucleotides are TGTGCCAGCAGTCGCAGACAGAGCTCCTATAATTCACCCCTCCACTTT. Amino acid sequence: CASSRRQSSYNSPLHF.

The genes are TRBV5-1 and TRBJ2-7; D is uncertain. This CDR3 is 13 amino acids long. Germline CDR1 SGHRS, CDR2 YFSETQ. V was clipped by 3 bases and J by 5 bases, with 12 bases between them. The CDR3 coding sequence is TGCGCCAGCAGCTGGGGATCGTCCGACGAGCAGTACTTC. Its protein is CASSWGSSDEQYF. The complete variable domain, with remaining parts taken from reference TRBV5-1 and TRBJ2-7, reads KAGVTQTPRYLIKTRGQQVTLSCSPISGHRSVSWYQQTPGQGLQFLFEYFSETQRNKGNFPGRFSGRQFSNSRSEMNVSTLELGDSALYLCASSWGSSDEQYFGPGTRLTVT.

This chain uses TRBV24-1 with TRBJ2-3; maybe TRBD2 (6 bases). The CDR3 totals 16 residues. V lost 4 bases to trimming and J lost 5 bases, with 18 bases between them. Germline CDR1 reads KGHDR; CDR2 reads SFDVKD. CDR3 DNA: TGTGCCACCAGTGACCAAGCGGGTAGCTCCTTAGATACGCAGTATTTT. Translation: CATSDQAGSSLDTQYF.

CDR3 amino acids: CASLRAGATTPNTEAFF. The CDR3, as DNA: TGTGCCAGCCTCAGAGCGGGGGCCACAACTCCGAACACTGAAGCTTTCTTT. The V call is TRBV18, the J call TRBJ1-1; weak D call: TRBD1 (6 bases). In germline, CDR1 is KGHSH, CDR2 LQKENI. CDR3 length equals 17 residues. Trimming removed 8 bases at V and 1 base at J, with 23 bases between.

This clone has only one observation. The chain has TRBV4-1 and TRBJ2-3, with D uncertain. Germline V gene data show CDR1 as MGHRA and CDR2 as YSYEKL. V dropped 4 bases and J dropped 4 bases, with 18 bases sitting between them. This CDR3 has 16 amino acids. The CDR3 DNA follows: TGCGCCAGCAGCCTCCGACTTGGCCCGGCAGCAGATACGCAGTATTTT. Residues: CASSLRLGPAADTQYF.